Listed here are 23 T cell receptor beta chains from one sample, sequenced in a study of molecular identifiers for immune sequencing clone quantification. TCRdb re-derived calls from the PCR reads in MiXCR, one entry per CDR3 protein. The data show hundreds of thousands of distinct CDR3 sequences, roughly 25% seen once. The specimen sequenced was naive CD8+ T cells from blood, with Jurkat cell RNA spiked in. The subset is: FACS-sorted CD8+CD4-CCR7+CD45RA+ naive T cells. The receptor source for this set is a human donor in good health. Some libraries in this study had Jurkat cell RNA spiked in.

Concerning this clonotype itself: This may come from a read error, since a much larger clone is one base off. The chain combines TRBV20-1 with TRBJ2-7; 12 bases are shared with TRBD2. Germline trimming cut 1 base from V and 4 bases from J; bases unmatched to any gene: 8. From germline, CDR1 is DFQATT and CDR2 SNEGSKA (reference sequence). The CDR3 runs 16 residues. CDR3 residues: CSARGTSGNLEYEQYF. The CDR3 coding sequence is TGCAGTGCTAGAGGGACTAGCGGGAATCTGGAGTACGAGCAGTACTTC.

Of note for this clonotype: One base away lies a much larger clone, so this may be a sequencing read error. The chain recombines TRBV27 with TRBJ1-1; maybe TRBD1 (6 bases). Germline CDR1 MNHEY, CDR2 SMNVEV (reference sequence). The V gene lost 5 bases and the J gene lost 4 bases, with 14 bases spanning the gap. This CDR3 is 14 amino acids long. The CDR3 DNA reads TGTGCCAGCAGTGTTACAGGGATTTCCACTGAAGCTTTCTTT. This gives the protein CASSVTGISTEAFF.

Ten or more counts support this clonotype. The CDR3 sequence is CASSLDSVGQYF. CDR3 nucleotide sequence: TGTGCCAGCAGTTTAGACTCTGTAGGGCAGTACTTC. The gene calls are TRBV28 and TRBJ2-7, with no clear D. The CDR3 runs 12 residues. The V and J ends lost 2 bases and 9 bases respectively, with 11 bases between them. Germline CDR1 is MDHEN and CDR2 is SYDVKM.

This chain connects TRBV28 to TRBJ2-7, with D maybe TRBD2 (6 bases). The CDR3 extends over 15 amino acids. Germline V gene lookup returns CDR1 MDHEN and CDR2 SYDVKM. Trimming took 2 bases from V and 3 from J, leaving 14 bases between them. The chain's CDR3 is CASSLPGTGFYEQYF. The CDR3 DNA follows: TGTGCCAGCAGTTTACCCGGGACTGGGTTCTACGAGCAGTACTTC. Variable domain in full (rest from reference TRBV28 and TRBJ2-7): DVKVTQSSRYLVKRTGEKVFLECVQDMDHENMFWYRQDPGLGLRLIYFSYDVKMKEKGDIPEGYSVSREKKERFSLILESASTNQTSMYLCASSLPGTGFYEQYFGPGTRLTVT.

In its sample, this clonotype was seen a few times. This chain connects TRBV2 to TRBJ1-1; perhaps TRBD1 as D (5 bases). Germline CDR1 is SNHLY and CDR2 is FYNNEI. With 7 bases removed from V and 0 bases from J, the gap between germline ends came to 15 bases. The CDR3 contains 15 residues. The CDR3 DNA sequence: TGTGCCAGCACGAAAGGGACCAAAGTGAACACTGAAGCTTTCTTT. It is translated as CASTKGTKVNTEAFF.

The sample holds many counts of this clonotype. This chain links TRBV19 with TRBJ1-5; no definite D call. Germline CDR1 LNHDA, CDR2 SQIVND (reference sequence). This CDR3 has 12 amino acids. V gave up 3 bases and J gave up 11 bases, with 11 bases separating them. CDR3: CASSMGGQAQHF. For the CDR3, the DNA is TGTGCCAGTAGTATGGGAGGGCAGGCCCAGCATTTT.

This clonotype came up many times. The chain employs TRBV6-6 and TRBJ2-1; 10 nucleotides line up with TRBD2. The junction had 6 bases not matched to a gene; V was cut back by 7 bases and J by 0 bases. The length of the CDR3 is 16 residues. Germline V CDR1 and CDR2: MNHNY, SVGAGI (reference sequence). CDR3 loop: CASTRLAGPSYNEQFF. CDR3 coding DNA: TGTGCCAGCACCAGACTAGCGGGCCCCTCCTACAATGAGCAGTTCTTC.

A word on this clonotype: Without the conserved terminal phenylalanine or tryptophan, this CDR3 likely stems from a read error. The chain couples TRBV4-1 to TRBJ2-7; D is possibly TRBD1 (6 bases). The CDR3 has 15 amino acids. Germline CDR1 MGHRA, CDR2 YSYEKL. Trimming took off 3 bases at V and 1 base at J, with 13 bases between the two ends. The DNA of the CDR3 is TGCGCCAGCAGCCAGGGACAAGACCCTTCCTACGAGCAGTACTCC. Translation gives CASSQGQDPSYEQYS.

The chain recombines TRBV5-1 with TRBJ2-7; TRBD2 matches at 9 bases. CDR3 length: 15 residues. Trimming took 4 bases from V and 0 from J; bases not matched to a gene: 5. Per the germline V gene, CDR1 is SGHRS and CDR2 is YFSETQ. CDR3 in amino acids: CASSPSSGNSYEQYF. The CDR3 bases are TGCGCCAGCAGCCCCTCTAGCGGGAACTCCTACGAGCAGTACTTC. Full variable domain (remainder filled in from reference TRBV5-1 and TRBJ2-7): KAGVTQTPRYLIKTRGQQVTLSCSPISGHRSVSWYQQTPGQGLQFLFEYFSETQRNKGNFPGRFSGRQFSNSRSEMNVSTLELGDSALYLCASSPSSGNSYEQYFGPGTRLTVT.

The table lists this clonotype with many counts. The chain employs TRBV7-9 and TRBJ1-1; no clear D. The CDR3 contains 13 residues. The germline CDR1 and CDR2 sequences are SEHNR and FQNEAQ (reference sequence). V lost 5 bases and J 2 bases, leaving 9 bases between the germline ends. CDR3 loop: CASSPVPNTEAFF. As DNA, the CDR3 is TGTGCCAGCAGCCCTGTACCCAACACTGAAGCTTTCTTT.

This clonotype came up many times. CDR3 sequence (DNA): TGCAGTGCTATACAGACTAGCGGGAGAAGCGAGCAGTACTTC. Amino acid sequence: CSAIQTSGRSEQYF. The chain recombines TRBV20-1 with TRBJ2-7; TRBD2 agrees at 12 bases. V was clipped by 4 bases and J by 6 bases; unmatched bases: 7. This CDR3 contains 14 residues. Per germline, CDR1 DFQATT and CDR2 SNEGSKA (reference sequence).

The chain is built from TRBV6-2 or TRBV6-3 and TRBJ2-3, with D tentatively TRBD1 (6 bases). The CDR3 contains 15 residues. Trimming took 5 bases from V and 4 from J, leaving 16 bases between them. CDR1 is MNHEY and CDR2 is SVGEGT in the germline V gene. CDR3 sequence: CASSRTATGSDTQYF. CDR3 bases: TGTGCCAGCAGTAGGACAGCCACAGGCTCAGATACGCAGTATTTT.

This clonotype was recorded a few times. V gene TRBV7-9 combines with J gene TRBJ2-1; D unclear. Germline loops: CDR1 SEHNR, CDR2 FQNEAQ (reference sequence). The CDR3 consists of 11 residues. The V and J ends lost 5 bases and 8 bases respectively, with 7 bases between them. The CDR3 here is CASSRIHEQFF. The DNA of the CDR3 is TGTGCCAGCAGCCGAATACATGAGCAGTTCTTC.

This clonotype was picked up many times. The chain couples TRBV30 to TRBJ2-3, with 10 bases aligning to TRBD2. The trim removed 0 bases at V and 4 bases at J, leaving 1 base unmatched. The CDR3 spans 14 residues. Germline V gives CDR1 GTSNPN, CDR2 SVGIG (reference sequence). The CDR3 region is CAWSVTSGADTQYF. Written as DNA, the CDR3 is TGTGCCTGGAGTGTAACTAGCGGGGCAGATACGCAGTATTTT.

The chain recombines TRBV4-1 with TRBJ2-1; 14 bases fit TRBD2. CDR3 size: 17 residues. V trimming: 3 bases; J trimming: 6 bases; junction bases outside the gene matches: 7. CDR1 and CDR2 from the germline V gene are MGHRA and YSYEKL. The CDR3 spells CASSQAGLAGGLNEQFF. For the CDR3, the DNA is TGCGCCAGCAGCCAGGCCGGACTAGCGGGGGGCCTCAATGAGCAGTTCTTC.

This clonotype was seen a single time. This clone may be a read error of a much larger clone one base away. J is TRBJ2-7 and V is TRBV7-9, with no clear D. The CDR3 is made up of 11 amino acids. Germline values: CDR1 SEHNR, CDR2 FQNEAQ (reference sequence). The CDR3 coding sequence is TGTGCCACCAGCTTAGACCGGGAGCAGTACTTC. Translated, it gives CATSLDREQYF.

The rearrangement links TRBV18 to TRBJ2-4; possibly TRBD1 for D (6 bases). The V end was cut by 3 bases, the J end by 6 bases, with 15 bases between. This CDR3 region has 15 residues. Germline CDR1 KGHSH, CDR2 LQKENI. This CDR3 reads CASSPFRQVGNIQYF. The CDR3 DNA reads as TGTGCCAGCTCACCGTTTCGACAGGTGGGAAACATTCAGTACTTC.

Only a few counts were recorded for this clonotype. A junction boundary mismatches the germline segment, possibly from a read error. The V gene is TRBV5-1, the J gene TRBJ2-7; tentative D call: TRBD2 (5 bases). Per germline, CDR1 SGHRS and CDR2 YFSETQ. The CDR3 has 15 amino acids. In DNA, the CDR3 is TGCGCCAGCAGCTTGGAGCGACTAACTCACTACGGGCAGTACTTC. Translation: CASSLERLTHYGQYF.

V is TRBV10-1 and J is TRBJ1-6; D gene unclear. V was clipped by 7 bases and J by 7 bases, with 11 bases between them. The CDR3 runs 13 residues. CDR1 and CDR2 (germline): WNHNN, SYGVQD (reference sequence). The CDR3 region has the DNA TGCGCCAGCAACGGCTCCTCAAATTCACCCCTCCACTTT. This codes for CASNGSSNSPLHF.

This chain links TRBV19 with TRBJ1-1; no reliable D call. The CDR3 is 14 amino acids. Germline V gene sequence: CDR1 LNHDA, CDR2 SQIVND (reference sequence). Between the trimmed V and J ends, which lost 5 bases and 3 bases, there was a span of 13 bases. The CDR3 DNA sequence: TGTGCCAGTAGTCCGCCTGGATTGGACACTGAAGCTTTCTTT. It translates to CASSPPGLDTEAFF.

This clonotype appeared many times. CDR3 amino acids: CASSTFLAGVPDTQYF. As DNA, the CDR3 is TGTGCCAGCAGCACCTTCCTAGCGGGAGTTCCAGATACGCAGTATTTT. The chain uses TRBV5-5 and TRBJ2-3, with TRBD2 matching 10 bases. Germline lookup yields CDR1 SGHKS and CDR2 YYEKEE (reference sequence). Trimming at V came to 4 bases and at J to 4 bases, leaving 9 bases not matched to a gene. This CDR3 contains 16 residues.

This clonotype occurred many times. The rearrangement links TRBV30 to TRBJ2-3; 7 positions match TRBD2. Germline values: CDR1 GTSNPN, CDR2 SVGIG (reference sequence). CDR3 length equals 15 residues. The ends lost 3 bases at V and 2 bases at J; junction bases unmatched: 8. The CDR3 region is CAWRGLAEDTDTQYF. CDR3 sequence (DNA): TGTGCCTGGAGAGGCCTAGCGGAGGACACAGATACGCAGTATTTT.

In this sample, this clonotype turned up many times. J is TRBJ1-5 and V is TRBV30, with TRBD1 identical over 10 bases. The V gene end was trimmed by 2 bases and the J gene end by 6 bases; junction bases not matched to a gene: 4. This CDR3 has 14 amino acids. Germline V gene data show CDR1 as GTSNPN and CDR2 as SVGIG (reference sequence). CDR3 DNA: TGTGCCTGGAGTATTGGGACAGGGGTTCAGCCCCAGCATTTT. Translating it yields CAWSIGTGVQPQHF.